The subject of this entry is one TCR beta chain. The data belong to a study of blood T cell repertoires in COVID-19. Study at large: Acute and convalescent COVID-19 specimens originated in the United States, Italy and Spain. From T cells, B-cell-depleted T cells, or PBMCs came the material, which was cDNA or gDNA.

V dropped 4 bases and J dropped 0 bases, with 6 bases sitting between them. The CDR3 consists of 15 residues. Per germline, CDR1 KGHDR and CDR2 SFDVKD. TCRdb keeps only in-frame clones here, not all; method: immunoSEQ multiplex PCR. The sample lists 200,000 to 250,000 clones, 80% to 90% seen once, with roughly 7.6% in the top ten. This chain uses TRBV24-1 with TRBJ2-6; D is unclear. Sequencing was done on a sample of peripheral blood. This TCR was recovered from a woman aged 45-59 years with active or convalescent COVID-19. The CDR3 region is CATSDSASGANVLTF. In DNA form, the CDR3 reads TGTGCCACCAGTGACAGTGCCTCTGGGGCCAACGTCCTGACTTTC.